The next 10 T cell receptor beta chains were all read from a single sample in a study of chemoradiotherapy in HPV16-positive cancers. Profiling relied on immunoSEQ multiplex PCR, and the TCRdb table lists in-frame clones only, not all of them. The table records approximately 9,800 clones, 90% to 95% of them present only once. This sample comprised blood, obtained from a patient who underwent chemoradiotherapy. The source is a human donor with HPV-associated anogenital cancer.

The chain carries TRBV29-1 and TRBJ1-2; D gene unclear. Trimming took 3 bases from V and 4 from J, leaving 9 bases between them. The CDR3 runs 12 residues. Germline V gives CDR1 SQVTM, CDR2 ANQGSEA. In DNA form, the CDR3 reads TGCAGCGTTGATGCCAGGTCCTATGGCTACACCTTC. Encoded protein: CSVDARSYGYTF. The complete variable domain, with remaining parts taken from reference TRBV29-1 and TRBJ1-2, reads SAVISQKPSRDICQRGTSLTIQCQVDSQVTMMFWYRQQPGQSLTLIATANQGSEATYESGFVIDKFPISRPNLTFSTLTVSNMSPEDSSIYLCSVDARSYGYTFGSGTRLTVV.

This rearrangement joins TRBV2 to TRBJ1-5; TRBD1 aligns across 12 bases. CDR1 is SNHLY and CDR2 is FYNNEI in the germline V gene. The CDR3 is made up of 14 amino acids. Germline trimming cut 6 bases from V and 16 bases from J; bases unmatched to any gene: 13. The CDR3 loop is CASRPGTGGILSHF. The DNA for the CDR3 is TGTGCCAGCAGGCCCGGGACAGGGGGCATTTTATCACATTTT.

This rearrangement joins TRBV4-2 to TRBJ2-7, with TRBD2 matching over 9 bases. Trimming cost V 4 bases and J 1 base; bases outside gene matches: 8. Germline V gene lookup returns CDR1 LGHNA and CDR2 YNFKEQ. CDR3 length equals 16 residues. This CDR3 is CASSRTSSGGSYEQYF. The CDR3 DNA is TGTGCCAGCAGCCGCACGAGTAGCGGGGGTTCCTACGAGCAGTACTTC.

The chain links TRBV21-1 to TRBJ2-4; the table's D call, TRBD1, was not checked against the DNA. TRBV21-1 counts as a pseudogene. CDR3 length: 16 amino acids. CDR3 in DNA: TGTGCCAGCAGCAATTTAGGAGCAGGGGTGGACAACATTCAGTACTTC. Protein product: CASSNLGAGVDNIQYF.

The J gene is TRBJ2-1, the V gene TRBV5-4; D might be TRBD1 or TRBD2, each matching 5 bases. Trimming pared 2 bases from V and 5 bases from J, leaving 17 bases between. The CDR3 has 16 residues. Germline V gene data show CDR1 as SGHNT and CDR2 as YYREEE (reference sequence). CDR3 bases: TGTGCCAGCAGCTTCGGTGGGGCGTCCGGGGACAATGAGCAGTTCTTC. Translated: CASSFGGASGDNEQFF.

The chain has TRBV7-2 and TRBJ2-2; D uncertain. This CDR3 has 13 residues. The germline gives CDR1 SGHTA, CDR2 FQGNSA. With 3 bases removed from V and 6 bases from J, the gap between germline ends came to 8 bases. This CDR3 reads CASSFSGAGELFF. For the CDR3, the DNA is TGTGCCAGCAGCTTCTCGGGCGCCGGGGAGCTGTTTTTT.

CDR3 region: CAWSRQAPGELFF. CDR3 coding DNA: TGTGCCTGGAGTAGACAGGCCCCCGGGGAGCTGTTTTTT. The rearrangement links TRBV30 to TRBJ2-2, with D possibly being TRBD1 (6 bases). With 2 bases removed from V and 6 bases from J, the gap between germline ends came to 10 bases. Germline V gene lookup returns CDR1 GTSNPN and CDR2 SVGIG (reference sequence). CDR3 size: 13 residues. Looking up the rest from reference TRBV30 and TRBJ2-2 gives the full variable domain: SQTIHQWPATLVQPVGSPLSLECTVEGTSNPNLYWYRQAAGRGLQLLFYSVGIGQISSEVPQNLSASRPQDRQFILSSKKLLLSDSGFYLCAWSRQAPGELFFGEGSRLTVL.

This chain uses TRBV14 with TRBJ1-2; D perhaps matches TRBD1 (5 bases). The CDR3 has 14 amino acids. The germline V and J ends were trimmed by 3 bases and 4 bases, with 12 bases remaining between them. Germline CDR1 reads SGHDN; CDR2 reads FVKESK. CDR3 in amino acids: CASSQTGTGYGYTF. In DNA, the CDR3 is TGTGCCAGCAGCCAGACCGGGACGGGCTATGGCTACACCTTC.

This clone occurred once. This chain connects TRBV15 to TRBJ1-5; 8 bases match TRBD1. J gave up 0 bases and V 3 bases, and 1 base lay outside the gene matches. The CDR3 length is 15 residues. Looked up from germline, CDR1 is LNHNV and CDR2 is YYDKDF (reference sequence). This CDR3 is CATSRDRVSNQPQHF. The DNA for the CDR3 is TGTGCCACCAGCAGGGACAGGGTTAGCAATCAGCCCCAGCATTTT. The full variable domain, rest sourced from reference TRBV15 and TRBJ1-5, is DAMVIQNPRYQVTQFGKPVTLSCSQTLNHNVMYWYQQKSSQAPKLLFHYYDKDFNNEADTPDNFQSRRPNTSFCFLDIRSPGLGDTAMYLCATSRDRVSNQPQHFGDGTRLSIL.

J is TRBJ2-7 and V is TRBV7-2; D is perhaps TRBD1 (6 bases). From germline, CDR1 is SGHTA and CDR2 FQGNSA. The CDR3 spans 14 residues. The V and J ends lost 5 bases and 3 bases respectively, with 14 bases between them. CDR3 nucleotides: TGTGCCAGCAGCCGGAAAGTAGGGGGCTACGAGCAGTACGTC. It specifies CASSRKVGGYEQYV.